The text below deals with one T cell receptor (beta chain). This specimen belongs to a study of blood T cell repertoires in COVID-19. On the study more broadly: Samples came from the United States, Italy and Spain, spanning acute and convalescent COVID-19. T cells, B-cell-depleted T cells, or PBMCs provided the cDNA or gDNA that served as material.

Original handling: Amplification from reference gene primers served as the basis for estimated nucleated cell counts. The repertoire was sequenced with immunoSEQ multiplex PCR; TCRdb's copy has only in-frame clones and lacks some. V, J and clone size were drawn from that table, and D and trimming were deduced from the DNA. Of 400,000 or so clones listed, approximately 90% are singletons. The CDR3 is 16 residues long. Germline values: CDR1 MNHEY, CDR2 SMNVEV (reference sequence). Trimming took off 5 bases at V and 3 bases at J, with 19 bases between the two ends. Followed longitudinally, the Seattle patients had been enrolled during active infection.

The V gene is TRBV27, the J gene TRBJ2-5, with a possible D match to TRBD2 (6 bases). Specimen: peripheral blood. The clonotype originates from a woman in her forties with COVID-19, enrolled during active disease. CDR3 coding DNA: TGTGCCAGCAGTGGACTCTACGGGACTCCAGAAGAGACCCAGTACTTC. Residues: CASSGLYGTPEETQYF.